Listed here is a single T cell receptor (beta chain). Its antigen is undetermined. Since a much larger clone is just one base distant, this may be a read error. The CDR3 totals 16 residues. Germline CDR1 DFQATT, CDR2 SNEGSKA (reference sequence). This sample was included in a study of post-analysis software for immune sequencing data. Overall study context: The disease courses covered relapsing-remitting, secondary progressive and progressive-relapsing multiple sclerosis. Overall study findings and caveats: Multiple sclerosis was associated with a significant reduction in normalized Chao1 diversity relative to controls. Compared with controls, patients had more of about 5 TRBV segments, including TRBV5-6, TRBV5-1 and TRBV20-1.

TCR beta cDNA libraries included unique molecular identifiers. A population of about 1 to 11 million T cells gave rise to 400,000 to 550,000 cDNA molecules. TCRdb reprocessed the PCR reads via MiXCR and lists one record per CDR3 protein. Seen here are about 260,000 distinct CDR3 sequences, around 34% observed once, and the top ten hold under 5%. The V and J genes are TRBV20-1 and TRBJ1-6, with D tentatively TRBD1 (6 bases). The source of this sequence is a girl aged 10-17 years with multiple sclerosis. Input material: blood. As DNA, the CDR3 is TGCAGTACTAGGAGACAGGAGAGCTCCTATAATTCACCCCTCCACTTT. Its protein product is CSTRRQESSYNSPLHF.